This T cell receptor beta chain emerged from a study of cytomegalovirus exposure and HLA in healthy donors. Overall study: Clustering assigned approximately 79% of the 350 to 400 genotyped donors to the Caucasian-associated ancestry cluster.

The primer mix had 60 Vbeta and 13 Jbeta primers. Clones were read by immunoSEQ multiplex PCR, and TCRdb kept only the in-frame ones, dropping some. Of fewer than 200,000 clones listed, less than 90% were seen once; the top ten hold roughly 0.23%. A note on this clone: Its matching antigen is unknown.

Study-wide findings and caveats: The study labeled 164 TCR beta chains cytomegalovirus-associated.

At the time of sampling, donors were nominally healthy, though unrecorded immune exposures were likely. The receptor was isolated from a girl under three years old in good health and CMV-seronegative. What was sequenced was PBMCs.

This chain's CDR3 is CASGLGRLYEQYF. In DNA form, the CDR3 reads TGTGCTAGTGGTTTGGGCAGGTTATACGAGCAGTACTTC. This chain links TRBV12-5 with TRBJ2-7, with unresolved D. The CDR3 has 13 residues. V lost 1 base and J lost 4, with 8 bases in between. CDR1 and CDR2 from the germline V gene are LGHNT and FRNRAP. Filled out from reference TRBV12-5 and TRBJ2-7, the complete variable domain reads DARVTQTPRHKVTEMGQEVTMRCQPILGHNTVFWYRQTMMQGLELLAYFRNRAPLDDSGMPKDRFSAEMPDATLATLKIQPSEPRDSAVYFCASGLGRLYEQYFGPGTRLTVT.